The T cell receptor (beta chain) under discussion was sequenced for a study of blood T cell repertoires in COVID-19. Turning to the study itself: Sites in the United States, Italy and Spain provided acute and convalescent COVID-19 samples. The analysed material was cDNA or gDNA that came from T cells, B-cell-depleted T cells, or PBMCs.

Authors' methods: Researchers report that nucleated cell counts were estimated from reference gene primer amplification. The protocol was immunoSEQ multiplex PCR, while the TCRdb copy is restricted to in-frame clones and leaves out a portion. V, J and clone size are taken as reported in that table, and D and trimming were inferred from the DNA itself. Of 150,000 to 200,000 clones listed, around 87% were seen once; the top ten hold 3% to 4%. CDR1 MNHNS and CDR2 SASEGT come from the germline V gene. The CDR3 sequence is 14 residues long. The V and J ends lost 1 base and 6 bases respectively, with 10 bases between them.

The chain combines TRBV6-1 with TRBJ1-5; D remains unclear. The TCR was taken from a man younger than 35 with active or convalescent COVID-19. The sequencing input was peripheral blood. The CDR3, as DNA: TGTGCCAGCAGTGAAGGAGGAGGTTTTCAGCCCCAGCATTTT. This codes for CASSEGGGFQPQHF.